A single sample gave rise to the 24 T cell receptor beta chains below, sequenced in a study of tumor-infiltrating lymphocytes in primary liver carcinoma. Extraction of RNA together with DNA used roughly 18-32 mg of unsorted bulk tissue. Starting from 500 ng of total RNA, TCR beta cDNA was produced with a primer in the constant region. For TCR beta, libraries were produced by three nested multiplex PCR rounds using slightly modified ARM-PCR. Two initial PCR rounds of around 9 cycles each paired TRBV1-TRBV30 forward primers with a C-beta reverse primer. Using its own MiXCR run on the multiplex PCR reads, TCRdb lists one record per CDR3 protein. Altogether about 50,000 distinct CDR3 sequences are present, around 82% being singletons, with the ten largest covering approximately 25%. Sequences were obtained from liver tumor tissue from sampling region 5. Subset described: tumor region T5, tumor centre. The receptor source for this set is a man aged 35-49 years with primary liver carcinoma and hepatitis B virus infection.

This clonotype was counted many times. V and J are TRBV11-2 and TRBJ2-5; D possibly corresponds to TRBD2 (5 bases). V gave up 0 bases and J gave up 1 base, with 9 bases separating them. This CDR3 spans 15 amino acids. Germline values: CDR1 SGHAT, CDR2 FQNNGV. The CDR3 reads CASSLDPEVQETQYF. The CDR3 DNA is TGTGCCAGCAGCTTAGATCCGGAGGTCCAAGAGACCCAGTACTTC.

This clonotype ranks as large. The rearrangement uses TRBV11-3 and TRBJ2-1, with D possibly being TRBD2 (6 bases). Germline loops: CDR1 SGHNT, CDR2 YENEEA. V dropped 3 bases and J dropped 13 bases, with 16 bases sitting between them. The CDR3 has 13 amino acids. This CDR3 is CASSFRGPGLQFF. Written as DNA, the CDR3 is TGTGCCAGCAGCTTCCGTGGGCCCGGACTACAGTTCTTC.

A word on this clonotype: A junction end diverges from the germline sequence, so it may reflect a read error. This chain joins TRBV4-3 and TRBJ2-7; TRBD2 might be the D (5 bases). Germline-derived CDR1 and CDR2 are LGHNA and YSLEER. The CDR3 consists of 17 residues. For the CDR3, the DNA is TGCGCCAGCAGCCAAGAAGCACCTGGGAGAGGGCGGTACGAACAGTACTTC. Residues: CASSQEAPGRGRYEQYF.

This clonotype was counted ten times or more. The rearrangement links TRBV2 to TRBJ2-7; D remains unclear. V lost 0 bases, J lost 7 bases, and 4 bases lay in between. Germline-derived CDR1 and CDR2 are SNHLY and FYNNEI. CDR3 length: 11 residues. DNA for the CDR3: TGTGCCAGCAGTGAAGCGGGTGAGCAGTACTTC. Translating gives CASSEAGEQYF. Looking up the rest from reference TRBV2 and TRBJ2-7 gives the full variable domain: EPEVTQTPSHQVTQMGQEVILRCVPISNHLYFYWYRQILGQKVEFLVSFYNNEISEKSEIFDDQFSVERPDGSNFTLKIRSTKLEDSAMYFCASSEAGEQYFGPGTRLTVT.

The sample holds a few counts of this clonotype. The junction does not match germline at one end; this may be a read error. The chain links TRBV5-1 to TRBJ1-1; D is unclear. CDR3 length equals 16 residues. The germline CDR1 and CDR2 sequences are SGHRS and YFSETQ. The CDR3 DNA reads as TGCGCCATCAGTAGTGTTGCATTGGGGATGAACACTGAAGCTTTCTTC. It is translated as CAISSVALGMNTEAFF.

V is TRBV6-5 and J is TRBJ1-2; D uncertain. The germline V gene has CDR1 MNHEY and CDR2 SVGAGI. This CDR3 has 14 amino acids. Trimming left V 6 bases short and J 13 bases short, with 24 bases between. Written as DNA, the CDR3 is TGTGCCAGCAGCCCAAATGACCATCGCTATGGTTGCACCTTC. Translation gives CASSPNDHRYGCTF.

The rearrangement uses TRBV4-3 and TRBJ1-2; possible D gene TRBD1, 5 bases. V was shortened by 4 bases and J by 9 bases, with 24 bases between the two germline ends. The germline V gene encodes CDR1 LGHNA and CDR2 YSLEER. The CDR3 consists of 16 residues. CDR3 amino acids: CASSRERDGAIYCYTF. The CDR3 DNA is TGCGCCAGCAGCCGGGAAAGGGACGGAGCTATTTATTGCTACACCTTC.

A remark on this clonotype: Germline and junction disagree at one end, which may indicate a read error. The CDR3 DNA follows: TGCAGCATTGAACGGGCGGGCGGGGAGAAAAAACTGTTTTTT. Translating gives CSIERAGGEKKLFF. The V and J genes are TRBV29-1 and TRBJ1-4; D is uncertain. From germline, CDR1 is SQVTM and CDR2 ANQGSEA. The CDR3 has 14 residues.

About this clonotype: This CDR3 is missing its conserved last phenylalanine or tryptophan, likely due to a read error. The J gene is TRBJ1-2, the V gene TRBV7-2; 7 bases are a match to TRBD1. Trimming cost V 4 bases and J 1 base; bases outside gene matches: 3. The CDR3 sequence is 14 residues long. From germline, CDR1 is SGHTA and CDR2 FQGNSA. The CDR3 is CASSSDRNNYGYTY. The CDR3 nucleotides read TGTGCCAGCAGCTCGGACAGGAATAACTATGGCTACACCTAC.

This clonotype was detected only once. One junction end disagrees with the germline gene, perhaps due to a read error. This chain uses TRBV6-1 with TRBJ2-3; D remains unclear. The germline gives CDR1 MNHNS, CDR2 SASEGT. The CDR3 is made up of 12 amino acids. CDR3: CVSKSNTDTQYF. CDR3 DNA: TGTGTCAGCAAGTCCAACACAGATACGCAGTATTTT.

The rearrangement uses TRBV12-3 or TRBV12-4 and TRBJ2-5; D is perhaps TRBD1 (6 bases). Trimming removed 6 bases at V and 9 bases at J, with 17 bases between. The CDR3 has 13 residues. CDR3 amino acids: CASSRSRTDAQYF. In DNA form, the CDR3 reads TGTGCCAGCAGCCGAAGCAGGACAGATGCCCAGTACTTC.

About this clonotype itself: With a much larger clone just one base away, this may be a read error. The chain combines TRBV2 with TRBJ2-3; 8 nucleotides align to TRBD2. Germline V lookup: CDR1 SNHLY, CDR2 FYNNEI. This CDR3 has 15 amino acids. The CDR3 region is CVSMGTSRPTDTQYF. The CDR3 region has the DNA TGTGTCAGCATGGGGACTAGTAGACCCACAGATACGCAGTATTTT. Filled out from reference TRBV2 and TRBJ2-3, the complete variable domain reads EPEVTQTPSHQVTQMGQEVILRCVPISNHLYFYWYRQILGQKVEFLVSFYNNEISEKSEIFDDQFSVERPDGSNFTLKIRSTKLEDSAMYFCVSMGTSRPTDTQYFGPGTRLTVL.

About this clonotype: The junction shows a germline mismatch at one end, possibly a read error. V gene TRBV11-3 combines with J gene TRBJ2-3; D is perhaps TRBD1 or TRBD2 (5 bases each). The length of the CDR3 is 15 residues. The germline CDR1 and CDR2 sequences are SGHNT and YENEEA. CDR3 loop: CTSSPGGGPTDTQYF. CDR3 bases: TGTACCAGTAGCCCTGGTGGGGGTCCCACAGATACACAGTATTTT.

The chain has TRBV10-1 and TRBJ2-1; a weak D match, TRBD2 (5 bases). This CDR3 contains 13 residues. Between the trimmed V and J ends, which lost 6 bases and 11 bases, there was a span of 17 bases. Germline-derived CDR1 and CDR2 are WNHNN and SYGVQD (reference sequence). In DNA, the CDR3 is TGCGCCAGCAGCGGTGGGGAGTCTACCCAGCAGTTCTTC. This encodes CASSGGESTQQFF.

On this clonotype: No conserved phenylalanine or tryptophan ends this CDR3, so it is likely a read error. The chain recombines TRBV29-1 with TRBJ1-2; D unresolved. In germline, CDR1 is SQVTM, CDR2 ANQGSEA. The CDR3 sequence is 14 residues long. The CDR3 sequence is CSVKFGQSIYDYTL. The CDR3 coding sequence is TGCAGCGTCAAGTTTGGGCAGTCGATCTATGACTACACCCTC.

There are many counts of this clonotype. This chain joins TRBV6-6 and TRBJ1-1; 7 bases align to TRBD1. This CDR3 spans 14 amino acids. Germline lookup yields CDR1 MNHNY and CDR2 SVGAGI (reference sequence). V shed 8 bases and J 1 base; nucleotides not matched to a gene: 7. The CDR3 DNA sequence: TGTGCCAGCTCCGGGGACAGTAAGAACACTGAAGCTTTCTTT. This encodes CASSGDSKNTEAFF.

Only one count was recorded for this clonotype. V is TRBV12-3 or TRBV12-4 and J is TRBJ2-1; unclear D gene. CDR3 length: 13 amino acids. The ends were cut back, 3 bases at V and 5 bases at J, with 8 bases in the middle. CDR3 DNA: TGTGCCAGCAGTTTTCGTAGAGACAATGAGCAGTTCTTC. Encoded protein: CASSFRRDNEQFF.

This clonotype was recorded only once. It is likely a read error, because the conserved phenylalanine at the end of the CDR3 is missing. The gene calls are TRBV6-1 and TRBJ2-7, with 8 bases lining up with TRBD2. Germline CDR1 is MNHNS and CDR2 is SASEGT. This CDR3 contains 15 residues. The V segment lost 4 bases and the J segment 2 bases; nucleotides outside the gene matches: 7. CDR3 amino acids: CASSASTSGTYEQYY. In nucleotides, the CDR3 is TGTGCCAGCAGTGCCTCTACTAGCGGTACCTACGAGCAGTACTAC.

This chain uses TRBV11-3 with TRBJ2-1; D ambiguous. The CDR3 spans 14 residues. CDR1 SGHNT and CDR2 YENEEA come from the germline V gene. The CDR3 is CASSSDVSINEQFF. The CDR3 region has the DNA TGTGCAAGTAGCTCAGACGTCTCGATCAATGAGCAGTTCTTC.

This clonotype appeared once. A junction end diverges from the germline sequence, so it may reflect a read error. The rearrangement links TRBV6-5 to TRBJ2-6; 12 bases are a match to TRBD2. The CDR3 contains 19 residues. Germline loops: CDR1 MNHEY, CDR2 SVGAGI. The CDR3, as DNA: TGTGCCAGCAGTTCGTCCGGGACTAGCGGGTATTGTTGGGCCAACGTCCTGACCTTC. It encodes CASSSSGTSGYCWANVLTF.

Of note for this clonotype: Mismatch with germline at one junction end may stem from a read error. The chain uses TRBV11-2 and TRBJ2-7; TRBD2 matches 10 bases. The CDR3 is made up of 16 amino acids. Germline loops: CDR1 SGHAT, CDR2 FQNNGV. The CDR3 region is CASSLDPSGSWVEQLF. CDR3 DNA: TGTGCCAGCAGCTTAGATCCTAGCGGGAGCTGGGTCGAGCAGTTGTTC.

This clonotype was observed once. CDR3 residues: CASSLIPTGELFF. In nucleotides, the CDR3 is TGTGCCAGTAGTCTTATACCGACCGGGGAGCTGTTTTTT. The rearrangement joins TRBV12-3 or TRBV12-4 to TRBJ2-2; no definite D call. This CDR3 spans 13 amino acids. The V gene lost 9 bases and the J gene lost 5 bases, with 13 bases spanning the gap.

Notes on this clonotype: A much more abundant neighbour one base away suggests this may be a read error. J is TRBJ2-1 and V is TRBV30, with 12 bases fitting TRBD2. Germline CDR1 is GTSNPN and CDR2 is SVGIG (reference sequence). The CDR3 contains 14 residues. The CDR3, as DNA: TGTGCCTGGAGTGAGACTAGCGGGGGAAATGAGCAGCTCTTC. It encodes CAWSETSGGNEQLF.

This chain connects TRBV12-3 or TRBV12-4 to TRBJ2-6, with a weak D call TRBD2 (6 bases). V was trimmed by 5 bases and J by 16 bases, leaving 42 bases between them. The length of the CDR3 is 21 residues. The CDR3 here is CASSRTRLVPGRASGANILTF. In DNA, the CDR3 is TGTGCCAGCAGTCGGACCCGACTAGTCCCCGGTAGGGCCTCTGGGGCCAACATTCTGACTTTC.